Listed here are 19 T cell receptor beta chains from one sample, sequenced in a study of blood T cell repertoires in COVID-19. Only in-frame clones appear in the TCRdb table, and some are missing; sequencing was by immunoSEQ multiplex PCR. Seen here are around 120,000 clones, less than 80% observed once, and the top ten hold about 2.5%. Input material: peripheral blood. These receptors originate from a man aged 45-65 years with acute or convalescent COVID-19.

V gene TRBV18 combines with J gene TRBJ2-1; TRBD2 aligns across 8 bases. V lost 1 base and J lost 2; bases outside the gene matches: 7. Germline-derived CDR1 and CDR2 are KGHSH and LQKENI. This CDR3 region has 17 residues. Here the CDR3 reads CASSPRGREVPYNEQFF. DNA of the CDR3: TGTGCCAGCTCACCACGGGGGCGGGAGGTTCCCTACAATGAGCAGTTCTTC.

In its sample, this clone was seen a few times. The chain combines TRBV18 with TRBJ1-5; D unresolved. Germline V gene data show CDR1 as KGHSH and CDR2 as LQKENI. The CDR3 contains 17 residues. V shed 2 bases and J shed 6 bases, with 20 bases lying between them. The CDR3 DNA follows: TGTGCCAGCTCACCAGCCCGAACGGATCCGGGGATTCAGCCCCAGCATTTT. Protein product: CASSPARTDPGIQPQHF.

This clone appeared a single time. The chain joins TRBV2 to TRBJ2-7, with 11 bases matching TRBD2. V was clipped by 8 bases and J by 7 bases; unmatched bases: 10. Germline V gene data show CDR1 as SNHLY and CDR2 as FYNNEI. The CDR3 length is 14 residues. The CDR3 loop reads CASFTLAGGLEQYF. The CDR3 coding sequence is TGTGCCAGCTTTACTCTAGCGGGGGGTTTGGAGCAGTACTTC.

The CDR3 loop is CASSLWYSDSNQPQHF. The CDR3 DNA is TGTGCCAGCAGTTTATGGTACAGTGATAGCAATCAGCCCCAGCATTTT. This sequence joins TRBV27 and TRBJ1-5; D not certain. Germline loops: CDR1 MNHEY, CDR2 SMNVEV (reference sequence). V lost 1 base and J 0 bases, leaving 10 bases between the germline ends. The length of the CDR3 is 16 residues.

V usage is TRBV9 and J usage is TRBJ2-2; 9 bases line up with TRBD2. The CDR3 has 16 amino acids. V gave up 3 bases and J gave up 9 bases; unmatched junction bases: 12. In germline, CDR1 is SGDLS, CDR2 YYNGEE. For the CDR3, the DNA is TGTGCCAGCAGCGCCCTCCTGGCGGGGGGGCCACGGGAGCTGTTTTTT. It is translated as CASSALLAGGPRELFF.

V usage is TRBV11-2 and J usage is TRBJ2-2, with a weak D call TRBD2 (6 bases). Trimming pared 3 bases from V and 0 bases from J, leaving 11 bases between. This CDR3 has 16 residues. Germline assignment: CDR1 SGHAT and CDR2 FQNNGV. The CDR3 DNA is TGTGCCAGCAGCTTCGGGGGAGAGACGAACACCGGGGAGCTGTTTTTT. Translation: CASSFGGETNTGELFF.

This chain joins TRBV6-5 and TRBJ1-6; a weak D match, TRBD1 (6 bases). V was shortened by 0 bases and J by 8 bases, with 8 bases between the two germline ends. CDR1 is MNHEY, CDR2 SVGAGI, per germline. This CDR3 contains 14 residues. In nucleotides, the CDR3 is TGTGCCAGCAGTTACTCCCGACAGGATTCACCCCTCCACTTT. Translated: CASSYSRQDSPLHF.

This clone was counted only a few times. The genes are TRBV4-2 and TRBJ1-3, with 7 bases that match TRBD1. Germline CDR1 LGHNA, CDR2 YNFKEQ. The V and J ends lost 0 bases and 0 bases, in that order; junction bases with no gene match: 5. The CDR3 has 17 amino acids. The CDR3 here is CASSQEPQGYSGNTIYF. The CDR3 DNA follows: TGTGCCAGCAGCCAAGAACCACAGGGGTACTCTGGAAACACCATATATTTT.

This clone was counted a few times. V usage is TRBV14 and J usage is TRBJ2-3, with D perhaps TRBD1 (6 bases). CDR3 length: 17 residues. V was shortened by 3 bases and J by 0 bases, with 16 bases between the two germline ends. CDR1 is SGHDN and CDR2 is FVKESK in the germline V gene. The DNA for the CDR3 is TGTGCCAGCAGCCAGAAAGGGATTGGGGGCAGCACAGATACGCAGTATTTT. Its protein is CASSQKGIGGSTDTQYF.

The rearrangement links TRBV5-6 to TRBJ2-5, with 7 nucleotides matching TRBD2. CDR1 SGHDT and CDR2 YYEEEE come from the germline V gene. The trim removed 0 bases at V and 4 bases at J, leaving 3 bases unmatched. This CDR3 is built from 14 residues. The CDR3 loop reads CASSLGLAGETQYF. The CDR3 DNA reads TGTGCCAGCAGCTTGGGACTAGCAGGAGAGACCCAGTACTTC.

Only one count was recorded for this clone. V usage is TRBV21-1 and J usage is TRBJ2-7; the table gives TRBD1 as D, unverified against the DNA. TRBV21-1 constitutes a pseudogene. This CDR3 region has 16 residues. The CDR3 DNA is TGTGCCAGCAGAGTGATCTGTTCAGGGCGTCGCTACGAGCAGTACTTC. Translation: CASRVICSGRRYEQYF.

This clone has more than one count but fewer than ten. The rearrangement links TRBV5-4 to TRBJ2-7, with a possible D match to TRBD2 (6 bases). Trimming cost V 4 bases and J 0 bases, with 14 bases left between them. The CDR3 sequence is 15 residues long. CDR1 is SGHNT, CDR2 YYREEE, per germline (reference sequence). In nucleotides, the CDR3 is TGTGCCAGCAGCGCCGGGACTGCGAACTCCTACGAGCAGTACTTC. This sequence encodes CASSAGTANSYEQYF.

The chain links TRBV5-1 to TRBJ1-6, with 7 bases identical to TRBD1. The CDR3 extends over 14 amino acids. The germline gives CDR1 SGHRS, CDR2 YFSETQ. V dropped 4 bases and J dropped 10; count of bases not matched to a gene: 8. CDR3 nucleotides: TGCGCCAGCAGCCCTACAGGGGCGGGATCACCCCTCCACTTT. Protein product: CASSPTGAGSPLHF.

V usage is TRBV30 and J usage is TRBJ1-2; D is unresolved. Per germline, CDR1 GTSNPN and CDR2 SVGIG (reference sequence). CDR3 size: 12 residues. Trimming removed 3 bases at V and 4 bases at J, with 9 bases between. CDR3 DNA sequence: TGTGCCTGGAGGGGCCGAGCCTATGGCTACACCTTC. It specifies CAWRGRAYGYTF.

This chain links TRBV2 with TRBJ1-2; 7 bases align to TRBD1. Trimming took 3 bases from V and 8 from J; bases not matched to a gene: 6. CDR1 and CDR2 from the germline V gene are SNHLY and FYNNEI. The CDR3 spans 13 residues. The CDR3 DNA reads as TGTGCCAGCAGTGAGAGGGGGCGAGGGGGCTACACCTTC. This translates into CASSERGRGGYTF.

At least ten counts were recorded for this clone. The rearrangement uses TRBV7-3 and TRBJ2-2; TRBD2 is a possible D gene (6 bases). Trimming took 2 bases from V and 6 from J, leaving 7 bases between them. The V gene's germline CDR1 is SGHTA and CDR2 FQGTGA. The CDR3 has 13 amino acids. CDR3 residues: CASSLAGSGELFF. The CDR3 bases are TGTGCCAGCAGCTTAGCGGGGTCCGGGGAGCTGTTTTTT.

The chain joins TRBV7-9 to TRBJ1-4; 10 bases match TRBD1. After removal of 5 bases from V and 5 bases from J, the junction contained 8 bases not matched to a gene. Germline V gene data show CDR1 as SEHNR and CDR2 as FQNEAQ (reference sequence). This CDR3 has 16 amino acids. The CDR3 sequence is CASSPGTGVENEKLFF. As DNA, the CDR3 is TGTGCCAGCAGCCCCGGGACAGGGGTTGAGAATGAAAAACTGTTTTTT.

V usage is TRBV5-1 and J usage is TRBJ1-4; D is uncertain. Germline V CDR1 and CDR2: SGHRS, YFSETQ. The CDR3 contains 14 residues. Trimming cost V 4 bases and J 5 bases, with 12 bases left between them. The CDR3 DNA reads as TGCGCCAGCAGCGCGTGGGCAGAGAATGAAAAACTGTTTTTT. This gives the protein CASSAWAENEKLFF.

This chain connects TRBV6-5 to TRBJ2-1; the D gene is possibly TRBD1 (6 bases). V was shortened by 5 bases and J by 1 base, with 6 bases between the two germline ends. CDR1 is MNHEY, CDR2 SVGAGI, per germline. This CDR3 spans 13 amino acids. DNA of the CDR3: TGTGCCAGCAGTAGGGGGTCCTACAATGAGCAGTTCTTC. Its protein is CASSRGSYNEQFF.